These 7 T cell receptor beta chains came from one sample sequenced in a study of T cells in Graves' hyperthyroidism and ophthalmopathy. The source material, RNA transcripts, was used to amplify TCR beta CDR3 regions. HTBI primers were the set used in a first-round RT-PCR of the TCR CDR3. One entry per CDR3 protein, called by TCRdb with MiXCR from the multiplex PCR reads. The repertoire holds around 620,000 distinct CDR3 sequences, with about half as singletons. The material sequenced was peripheral blood or thyroid tissue (not recorded which). The source is an adult woman with Graves' disease, either hyperthyroidism or ophthalmopathy (not recorded which).

The J gene is TRBJ1-1, the V gene TRBV7-8, with a possible D match to TRBD1 (5 bases). V was trimmed by 7 bases and J by 4 bases, leaving 16 bases between them. This CDR3 spans 14 amino acids. Germline assignment: CDR1 SGHVS and CDR2 FQNEAQ. DNA for the CDR3: TGTGCCAGCACGTTTTGGGGCACGGGCACTGAAGCTTTCTTT. As protein: CASTFWGTGTEAFF.

The sample holds many counts of this clonotype. The genes are TRBV27 and TRBJ1-1, with D possibly TRBD1 on 5 matching bases. V lost 8 bases to trimming and J lost 1 base, with 11 bases between them. This CDR3 region has 13 residues. Germline loops: CDR1 MNHEY, CDR2 SMNVEV (reference sequence). The chain's CDR3 is CASGPGGNTEAFF. Written as DNA, the CDR3 is TGTGCCAGCGGCCCGGGGGGGAACACTGAAGCTTTCTTT.

There are many counts of this clonotype. The J gene is TRBJ1-2, the V gene TRBV6-5, with D unresolved. CDR3 length equals 12 residues. The V and J ends lost 5 bases and 8 bases respectively, with 12 bases between them. Germline V CDR1 and CDR2: MNHEY, SVGAGI. The DNA for the CDR3 is TGTGCCAGCAGTGGAAGTTTGAGGGGCTACACCTTC. Encoded protein: CASSGSLRGYTF.

CDR3 protein: CASSRVSDEQYF. In DNA, the CDR3 is TGCGCCAGCAGCCGAGTTAGTGATGAGCAGTACTTC. The V gene is TRBV4-1, the J gene TRBJ2-7; D not certain. Germline-derived CDR1 and CDR2 are MGHRA and YSYEKL. V lost 4 bases and J lost 7, with 11 bases in between. This CDR3 has 12 amino acids.

The chain recombines TRBV19 with TRBJ1-1, with D maybe TRBD1 (5 bases). Trimming shortened V by 3 bases and J by 5 bases, and 13 bases separated the two germline ends. CDR1 is LNHDA and CDR2 is SQIVND in the germline V gene (reference sequence). This CDR3 has 14 residues. The CDR3 region is CASSIEGRGTEAFF. CDR3 nucleotides: TGTGCCAGTAGTATTGAAGGAAGGGGAACTGAAGCTTTCTTT. Combining the CDR3 with reference TRBV19 and TRBJ1-1 gives the whole variable domain DGGITQSPKYLFRKEGQNVTLSCEQNLNHDAMYWYRQDPGQGLRLIYYSQIVNDFQKGDIAEGYSVSREKKESFPLTVTSAQKNPTAFYLCASSIEGRGTEAFFGQGTRLTVV.

The genes are TRBV7-6 and TRBJ1-2, with D maybe TRBD1 (5 bases). V was trimmed by 1 base and J by 8 bases, leaving 14 bases between them. The CDR3 is made up of 14 amino acids. Germline V gene lookup returns CDR1 SGHVS and CDR2 FNYEAQ. The CDR3 DNA reads TGTGCCAGCAGCTTAGAGTCCAGGGAGAGCGGCTACACCTTC. It translates to CASSLESRESGYTF.

V is TRBV7-9 and J is TRBJ1-5, with D maybe TRBD1 (6 bases). The CDR3 is made up of 16 amino acids. CDR1 and CDR2 (germline): SEHNR, FQNEAQ (reference sequence). V was shortened by 5 bases and J by 11 bases, with 25 bases between the two germline ends. The CDR3 DNA reads as TGTGCCAGCAGCAGAGGACGGTGGGGGCCCCAAGAGACCCAGCATTTT. It encodes CASSRGRWGPQETQHF.